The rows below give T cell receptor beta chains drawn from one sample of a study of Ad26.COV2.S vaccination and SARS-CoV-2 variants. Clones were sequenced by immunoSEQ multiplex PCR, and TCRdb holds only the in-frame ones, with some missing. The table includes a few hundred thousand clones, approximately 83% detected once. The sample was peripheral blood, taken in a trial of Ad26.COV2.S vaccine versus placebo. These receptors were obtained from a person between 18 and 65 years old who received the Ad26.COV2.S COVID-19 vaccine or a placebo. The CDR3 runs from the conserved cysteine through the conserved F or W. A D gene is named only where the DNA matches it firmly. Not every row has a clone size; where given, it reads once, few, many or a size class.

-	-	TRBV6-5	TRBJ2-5	CAATRTVGETQYF	TGTGCCGCGACTAGGACAGTAGGAGAGACCCAGTACTTC
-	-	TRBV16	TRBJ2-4	CASSQWAQGNIQYF	TGTGCCAGCAGCCAATGGGCCCAAGGAAACATTCAGTACTTC
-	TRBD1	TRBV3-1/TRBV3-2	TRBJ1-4	CASSRPGQGELPPEGNEKLFF	TGTGCCAGCAGTCGTCCGGGACAGGGGGAGTTGCCCCCGGAAGGAAATGAAAAACTGTTTTTT
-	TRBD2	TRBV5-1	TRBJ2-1	CASSLLPSGSSYNEQFF	TGCGCCAGCAGTCTACTCCCTAGCGGGAGCTCCTACAATGAGCAGTTCTTC
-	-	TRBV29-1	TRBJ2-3	CSAPVGPDFMTDTQYF	TGCAGCGCCCCCGTAGGCCCGGATTTCATGACAGATACGCAGTATTTT
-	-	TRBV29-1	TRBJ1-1	CSANLDQNTEAFF	TGCAGCGCCAACTTGGACCAAAACACTGAAGCTTTCTTT
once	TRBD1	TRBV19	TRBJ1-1	CASSMEGTGPNTEAFF	TGTGCCAGTAGTATGGAGGGGACAGGCCCGAACACTGAAGCTTTCTTT
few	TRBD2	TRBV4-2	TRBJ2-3	CASSQDQRGGPDTQYF	TGTGCCAGCAGCCAAGATCAGCGGGGGGGCCCAGATACGCAGTATTTT
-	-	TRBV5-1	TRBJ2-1	CASSLGRQTYNEQFF	TGCGCCAGCAGCTTGGGCAGACAGACTTACAATGAGCAGTTCTTC
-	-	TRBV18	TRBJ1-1	CASSPFPREVSEAFF	TGTGCCAGCTCACCCTTTCCCAGGGAGGTTAGTGAAGCTTTCTTT
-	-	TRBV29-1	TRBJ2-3	CSVVKKGVTDTQYF	TGCAGCGTTGTTAAAAAGGGGGTCACAGATACGCAGTATTTT
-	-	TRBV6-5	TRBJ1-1	CANGVANTEAFF	TGTGCCAACGGGGTCGCGAACACTGAAGCTTTCTTT
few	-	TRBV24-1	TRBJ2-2	CATSDWTGELFF	TGTGCCACCAGTGATTGGACCGGGGAGCTGTTTTTT
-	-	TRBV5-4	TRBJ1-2	CASSTQGVNYGYTF	TGTGCCAGCAGCACACAGGGTGTAAACTATGGCTACACCTTC
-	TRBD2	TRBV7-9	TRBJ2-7	CASSFSGAYEQYF	TGTGCCAGCAGCTTTAGCGGGGCGTACGAGCAGTACTTC
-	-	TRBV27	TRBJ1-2	CASSPFLGYGYTF	TGTGCCAGCAGTCCCTTCCTAGGCTATGGCTACACCTTC
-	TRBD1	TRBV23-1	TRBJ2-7	CASSQIGTELLSSYEQYF	TGCGCCAGCAGCCAGATTGGGACAGAGTTGTTAAGCTCCTACGAGCAGTACTTC
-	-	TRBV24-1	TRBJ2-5	CAVGRGGSETQYF	TGTGCCGTCGGCAGGGGGGGGAGTGAGACCCAGTACTTC
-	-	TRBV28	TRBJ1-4	CASRRTQNEKLFF	TGTGCCAGCAGAAGGACCCAAAATGAAAAACTGTTTTTT
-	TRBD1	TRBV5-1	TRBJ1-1	CASSRQGDTEAFF	TGCGCCAGCTCCCGACAGGGGGACACTGAAGCTTTCTTT
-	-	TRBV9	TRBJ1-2	CASSVGFKVNYGYTF	TGTGCCAGCAGCGTAGGATTTAAGGTTAACTATGGCTACACCTTC
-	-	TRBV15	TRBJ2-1	CATSRDRRNNEQFF	TGTGCCACCAGCAGAGATAGGAGGAACAATGAGCAGTTCTTC
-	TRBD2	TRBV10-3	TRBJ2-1	CAIRESGANEQFF	TGTGCCATCAGGGAAAGCGGGGCCAATGAGCAGTTCTTC
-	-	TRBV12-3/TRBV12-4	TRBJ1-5	CASSHPGQPQHF	TGTGCCAGCAGCCACCCCGGACAGCCCCAGCATTTT
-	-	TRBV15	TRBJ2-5	CATSKHQETQYF	TGTGCCACCAGCAAGCACCAAGAGACCCAGTACTTC
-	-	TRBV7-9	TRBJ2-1	CASSPASNEQFF	TGTGCCAGCAGCCCCGCGTCCAATGAGCAGTTCTTC
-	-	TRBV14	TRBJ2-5	CASSQGYLAGETQYF	TGTGCCAGCAGCCAAGGATACCTAGCTGGAGAGACCCAGTACTTC
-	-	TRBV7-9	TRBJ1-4	CASSPIRGPTTNEKLFF	TGTGCCAGCAGTCCAATCAGGGGACCGACAACTAATGAAAAACTGTTTTTT
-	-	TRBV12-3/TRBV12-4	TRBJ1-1	CASSLQPHTEAFF	TGTGCCAGCAGTTTACAGCCACACACTGAAGCTTTCTTT
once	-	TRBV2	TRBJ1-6	CASTETAWELQDF	TGTGCCAGCACCGAAACCGCGTGGGAGCTTCAAGACTTT
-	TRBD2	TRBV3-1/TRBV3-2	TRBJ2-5	CASSQVRQGGNTETQYF	TGTGCCAGCAGCCAAGTGAGGCAGGGAGGGAATACGGAGACCCAGTACTTC
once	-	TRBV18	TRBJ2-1	CASWVPKGRLYEQFF	TGTGCCAGCTGGGTCCCCAAGGGGCGTTTGTATGAGCAGTTCTTC
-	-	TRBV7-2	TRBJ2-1	CASSYITLEQFF	TGTGCCAGCAGCTATATCACACTGGAGCAGTTCTTC
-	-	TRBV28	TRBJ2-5	CASSFLQGGGETQYF	TGTGCCAGCAGTTTCCTTCAGGGAGGGGGAGAGACCCAGTACTTC
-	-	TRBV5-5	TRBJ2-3	CASSLERNTDTQYF	TGTGCCAGCAGCTTGGAAAGGAACACCGATACGCAGTATTTT
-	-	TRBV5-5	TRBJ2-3	CASSLDGPSTDTQYF	TGTGCCAGCAGCTTGGACGGACCTAGCACAGATACGCAGTATTTT
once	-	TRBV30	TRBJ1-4	CAWSDLGKLFF	TGTGCCTGGAGTGACCTGGGAAAACTGTTTTTT
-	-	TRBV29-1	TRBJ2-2	CSVVGINTGELFF	TGCAGCGTTGTCGGGATCAACACCGGGGAGCTGTTTTTT
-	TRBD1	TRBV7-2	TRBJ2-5	CASSPTGTGRETQYF	TGTGCCAGCAGCCCCACAGGGACAGGCCGAGAGACCCAGTACTTC
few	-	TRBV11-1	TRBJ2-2	CASSLFTGELFF	TGTGCCAGCAGCTTATTCACCGGGGAGCTGTTTTTT